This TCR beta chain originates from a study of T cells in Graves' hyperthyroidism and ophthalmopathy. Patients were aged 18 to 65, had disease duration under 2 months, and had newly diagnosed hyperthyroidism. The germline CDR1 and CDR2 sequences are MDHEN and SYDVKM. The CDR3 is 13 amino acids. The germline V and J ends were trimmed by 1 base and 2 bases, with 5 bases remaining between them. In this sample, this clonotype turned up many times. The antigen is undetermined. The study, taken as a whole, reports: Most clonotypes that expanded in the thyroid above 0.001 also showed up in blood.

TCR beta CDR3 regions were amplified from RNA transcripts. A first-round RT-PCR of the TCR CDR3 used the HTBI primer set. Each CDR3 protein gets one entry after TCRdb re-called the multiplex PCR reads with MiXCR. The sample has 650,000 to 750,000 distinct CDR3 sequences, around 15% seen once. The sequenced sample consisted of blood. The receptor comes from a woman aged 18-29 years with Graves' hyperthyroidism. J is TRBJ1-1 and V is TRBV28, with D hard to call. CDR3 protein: CASSLLDNTEAFF. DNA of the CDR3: TGTGCCAGCAGTTTATTGGATAACACTGAAGCTTTCTTT.